The rows below give T cell receptor beta chains drawn from one sample of a study of cytomegalovirus exposure and HLA in healthy donors. The protocol was immunoSEQ multiplex PCR, while the TCRdb copy is restricted to in-frame clones and leaves out a portion. The table shows approximately 100,000 clones, with approximately 71% occurring only once. The sample was PBMCs. The receptor set was obtained from a man aged 35-49 years in good health and CMV-seronegative. CDR3s leave out the opening cysteine and the closing phenylalanine or tryptophan. D genes are given only for firm matches. Only part of the rows carry a size: once, few, many, or a class if the clone is expanded.

D	J	size	V	CDR3
.	TRBJ1-6	.	TRBV18	ASSPVSDSPLH
TRBD1	TRBJ1-5	.	TRBV6-4	ASSDAGQGEIKVIGNQPQH
.	TRBJ2-7	.	TRBV4-3	ASSQDLTSAYEQY
TRBD1	TRBJ1-2	once	TRBV5-1	ASSSGTGGAPYGYT
TRBD1	TRBJ2-2	few	TRBV7-8	ASSLRTTGAANTGELF
.	TRBJ1-5	.	TRBV5-8	ASSWGVRGNQPQH
.	TRBJ2-5	.	TRBV4-3	ASSQDFRQNLPQY
TRBD1	TRBJ2-3	few	TRBV19	ASSSGGAPADTQY
TRBD1	TRBJ2-7	.	TRBV4-1	ASSQVWDRVYEQY
.	TRBJ2-2	.	TRBV9	ASSGGFRQADGTGELF
TRBD1	TRBJ2-7	once	TRBV4-2	ASSQEDRVYEQY
TRBD2	TRBJ2-3	.	TRBV6-4	ASSPGTSGTDTQY
TRBD1	TRBJ1-2	few	TRBV27	ASRPNYRGGYGYT
.	TRBJ1-6	.	TRBV19	ASSNIKSSGNSPLH
TRBD2	TRBJ2-3	.	TRBV9	ASSALRNGGDADTQY